This record looks at one T cell receptor beta chain sequence and its context. Its antigen remains unknown. This specimen comes from a study of CD8 T cells in ankylosing spondylitis. Notes on the study in general: Ankylosing spondylitis blood appeared to carry a characteristic TCR beta motif of roughly eight highly homologous variants. Prior work had noted some motif variants in reactive arthritis blood and synovial fluid. Clones tied to disease were said to be significantly enriched in matched ankylosing spondylitis synovial fluid. Peripheral blood samples showed relatively rare disease-linked clones, and these clones were CD8+.

The CDR3 contains 17 residues. V was trimmed by 3 bases and J by 4 bases, leaving 19 bases between them. CDR1 and CDR2 (germline): SGDLS, YYNGEE. By quantitative 5'-RACE with molecular barcodes, the TCR beta libraries were made. Each CDR3 protein is one row after TCRdb ran MiXCR on the 5' RACE reads. The table shows over 200,000 distinct CDR3 sequences, with about a sixth occurring only once. The chain has TRBV9 and TRBJ1-4; no firm D call. The TCR sequence derives from a male donor with ankylosing spondylitis. The sample consisted of blood, either unsorted or a sorted T cell fraction (not recorded which). In DNA, the CDR3 is TGTGCCAGCAGCGGCCCTGGAGGAAGCACGATTAATGAAAAACTGTTTTTT. Translating it yields CASSGPGGSTINEKLFF.